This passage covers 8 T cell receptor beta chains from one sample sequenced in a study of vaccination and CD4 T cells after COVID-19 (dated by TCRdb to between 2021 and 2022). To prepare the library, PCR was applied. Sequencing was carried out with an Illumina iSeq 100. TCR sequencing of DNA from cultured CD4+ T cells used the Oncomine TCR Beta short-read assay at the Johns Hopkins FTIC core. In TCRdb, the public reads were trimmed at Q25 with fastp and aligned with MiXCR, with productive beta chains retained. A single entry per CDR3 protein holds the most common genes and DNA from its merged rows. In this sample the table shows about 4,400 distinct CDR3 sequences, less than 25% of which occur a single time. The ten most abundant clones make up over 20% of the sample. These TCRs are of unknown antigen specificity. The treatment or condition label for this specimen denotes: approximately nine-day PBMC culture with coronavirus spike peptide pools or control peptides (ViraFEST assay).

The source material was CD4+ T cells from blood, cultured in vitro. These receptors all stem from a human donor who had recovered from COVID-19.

CDR3 loop: CASRTTEGKAFF. The CDR3 coding sequence is TGTGCCAGCAGGACAACGGAGGGGAAAGCTTTCTTT. The V call is TRBV12-3 or TRBV12-4, the J call TRBJ1-1, with D perhaps TRBD1 (5 bases). V lost 6 bases to trimming and J lost 9 bases, with 14 bases between them. This CDR3 has 12 amino acids.

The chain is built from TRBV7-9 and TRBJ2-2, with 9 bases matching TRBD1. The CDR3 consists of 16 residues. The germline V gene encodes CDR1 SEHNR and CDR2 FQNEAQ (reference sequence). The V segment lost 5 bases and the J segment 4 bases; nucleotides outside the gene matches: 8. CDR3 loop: CASSPKQGAGTGELFF. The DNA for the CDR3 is TGTGCCAGCAGCCCAAAACAGGGGGCGGGCACCGGGGAGCTGTTTTTT. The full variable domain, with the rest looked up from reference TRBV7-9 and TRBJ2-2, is DTGVSQNPRHKITKRGQNVTFRCDPISEHNRLYWYRQTLGQGPEFLTYFQNEAQLEKSRLLSDRFSAERPKGSFSTLEIQRTEQGDSAMYLCASSPKQGAGTGELFFGEGSRLTVL.

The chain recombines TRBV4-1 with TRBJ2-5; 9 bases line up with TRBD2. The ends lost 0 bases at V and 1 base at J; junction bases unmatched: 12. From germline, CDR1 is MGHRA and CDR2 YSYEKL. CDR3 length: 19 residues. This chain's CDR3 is CASSQDKASGVSTQETQYF. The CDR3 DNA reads TGCGCCAGCAGCCAAGATAAGGCTAGCGGGGTCTCTACCCAAGAGACCCAGTACTTC.

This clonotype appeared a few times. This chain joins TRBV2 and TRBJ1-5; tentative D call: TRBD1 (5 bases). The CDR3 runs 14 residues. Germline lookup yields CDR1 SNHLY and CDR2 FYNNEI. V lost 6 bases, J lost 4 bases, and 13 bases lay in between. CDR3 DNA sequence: TGTGCCAGCAGCTGGGGCGGGAGGAATCAGCCCCAGCATTTT. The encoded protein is CASSWGGRNQPQHF.

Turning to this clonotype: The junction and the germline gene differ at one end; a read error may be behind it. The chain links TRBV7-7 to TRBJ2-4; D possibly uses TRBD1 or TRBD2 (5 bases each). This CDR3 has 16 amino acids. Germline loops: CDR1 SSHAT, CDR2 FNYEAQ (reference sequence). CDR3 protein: CASSWVRGVTKNIQYF. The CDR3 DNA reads TGTGCTAGCAGCTGGGTGAGGGGAGTAACCAAAAACATTCAGTACTTC.

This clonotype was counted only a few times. The CDR3 protein is CASSGQAWSTEAFF. DNA of the CDR3: TGTGCCAGCAGTGGACAGGCATGGTCCACTGAAGCTTTCTTT. The V gene is TRBV12-3 or TRBV12-4, the J gene TRBJ1-1, with TRBD1 matching 7 bases. V lost 5 bases to trimming and J lost 4 bases; unmatched junction nucleotides: 7. There are 14 residues in the CDR3.

DNA of the CDR3: TGTGCCAGTCCCGGTGGCATGTGGAAGGGGAACACTGAAGCTTTCTTT. It encodes CASPGGMWKGNTEAFF. The gene calls are TRBV19 and TRBJ1-1, with D hard to call. This CDR3 is built from 16 residues. With 8 bases removed from V and 1 base from J, the gap between germline ends came to 20 bases. The V gene's germline CDR1 is LNHDA and CDR2 SQIVND (reference sequence).

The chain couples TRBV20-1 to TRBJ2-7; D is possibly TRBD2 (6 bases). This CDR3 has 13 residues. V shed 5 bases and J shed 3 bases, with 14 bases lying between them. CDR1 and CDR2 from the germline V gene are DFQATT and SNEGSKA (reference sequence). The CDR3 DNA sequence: TGCAGTGCTCCCGGGGCGGGGCTCTACGAGCAGTACTTC. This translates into CSAPGAGLYEQYF.